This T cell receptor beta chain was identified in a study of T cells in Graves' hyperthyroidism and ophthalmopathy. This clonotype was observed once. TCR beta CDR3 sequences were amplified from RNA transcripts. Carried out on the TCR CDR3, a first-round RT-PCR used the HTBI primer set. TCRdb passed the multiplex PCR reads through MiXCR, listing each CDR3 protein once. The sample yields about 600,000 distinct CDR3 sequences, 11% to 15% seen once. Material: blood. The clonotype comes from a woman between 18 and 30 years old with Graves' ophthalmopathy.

The CDR3 protein is CASSQGRGSGVHEQYF. The CDR3 DNA sequence: TGCGCCAGCAGCCAAGGGAGGGGTAGCGGGGTCCACGAGCAGTACTTC. The rearrangement uses TRBV4-1 and TRBJ2-7; TRBD2 matches at 8 bases. J was trimmed by 5 bases and V by 1 base; bases with no gene match: 10. The CDR3 sequence is 16 residues long. Germline assignment: CDR1 MGHRA and CDR2 YSYEKL.